The present T cell receptor beta chain was sequenced within a study of blood T cells in healthy people across ages. CDR1 is LGHNA, CDR2 YSLEER, per germline. This CDR3 spans 16 amino acids. Trimming shortened V by 4 bases and J by 1 base, and 16 bases separated the two germline ends. Then a second PCR, running roughly 7 to 11 cycles, was carried out with a sample-barcoded 5' primer and a J-beta primer mix. The template-switch adaptor, which had 12 random nucleotides, put a tag on each cDNA molecule. All samples yielded 3 million or more CDR3-containing paired-end reads. In TCRdb, the 5' RACE reads were re-called with MiXCR into one record per CDR3 protein. The table includes about 1.4 million distinct CDR3 sequences, around 59% detected once.

Source material: blood. The chain links TRBV4-3 to TRBJ1-1; D might be TRBD1 (5 bases). This clonotype originated in a man younger than 35 in good health. CDR3 coding DNA: TGCGCCAGCAGCCGCGGGAGGGTTGGGGGGAACACTGAAGCTTTCTTT. Amino acids: CASSRGRVGGNTEAFF.